The T cell receptor (beta chain) under discussion was sequenced for a study of shared clonotypes between healthy human individuals. In the study overall: Donors, aged 18 to 49, were a couple of women and three men.

Evenly divided among several immunoSEQ plates was the genomic DNA of each subset. Clones were read by immunoSEQ multiplex PCR, and TCRdb kept only the in-frame ones, dropping some. Of about 710,000 clones in the sample, just under 75% were seen once. Per germline, CDR1 ENHRY and CDR2 SYGVKD. This CDR3 contains 15 residues. The J segment lost 7 bases and the V segment lost 6 bases, leaving 11 bases of the junction unmatched. The sample comprised memory CD4+ T cells sorted from blood. The subset: CD45RA-negative fraction. V is TRBV10-3 and J is TRBJ2-2; 7 bases line up with TRBD1. The TCR comes from a woman between 25 and 40 years old in good health. The CDR3 nucleotides are TGTGCCATCAGACCTACAGGGGAGCTAAGCGGGGAGCTGTTTTTT. As protein: CAIRPTGELSGELFF.